These 29 T cell receptor beta chains were sequenced from one sample in a study of blood T cells in healthy people across ages. Sample-barcoded 5' priming and a J-beta primer mix drove a second PCR of about 6 to 12 cycles. TCRdb re-derived calls from the 5' RACE reads in MiXCR, one entry per CDR3 protein. The repertoire holds more than 1,000,000 distinct CDR3 sequences, with under 30% as singletons. These data also formed part of another study, on T cells of mothers and their children.

Material: blood. The receptors were gathered from a girl aged 2 to 10 in good health.

V gene TRBV12-3 or TRBV12-4 combines with J gene TRBJ1-5; D gene uncertain. V gave up 1 base and J gave up 6 bases, with 10 bases separating them. CDR3 size: 14 residues. The CDR3 loop is CASSLGDVGQPQHF. The CDR3 DNA reads TGTGCCAGCAGTTTAGGGGATGTCGGTCAGCCCCAGCATTTT.

V usage is TRBV7-2 and J usage is TRBJ2-1, with 10 positions matching TRBD2. From germline, CDR1 is SGHTA and CDR2 FQGNSA. The CDR3 runs to 17 residues. V was clipped by 1 base and J by 7 bases; unmatched bases: 10. The CDR3 sequence is CASSLVASGGLRNEQFF. CDR3 nucleotides: TGTGCCAGCAGCTTAGTGGCTAGCGGGGGTCTTAGGAATGAGCAGTTCTTC.

This chain uses TRBV3-1 with TRBJ2-7, with TRBD2 identical over 16 bases. Germline CDR1 and CDR2: LGHDT and YNNKEL (reference sequence). After removal of 4 bases from V and 2 bases from J, the junction contained 2 bases not matched to a gene. The CDR3 is 16 amino acids. The CDR3 nucleotides are TGTGCCAGCAGCCTGGGACTAGCGGGAGGGCCCTACGAGCAGTACTTC. Protein: CASSLGLAGGPYEQYF.

The genes are TRBV12-3 or TRBV12-4 and TRBJ2-5; 10 nucleotides line up with TRBD2. The DNA end is a closer match to TRBJ2-1, so the J assignment may be wrong. The CDR3 contains 15 residues. The CDR3 protein is CASTRSGGPYNEQFF. The CDR3, as DNA: TGTGCCAGCACCCGTAGCGGGGGGCCCTACAATGAGCAGTTCTTC.

J is TRBJ2-2 and V is TRBV3-1; D is possibly TRBD1 (6 bases). The CDR3 is 17 amino acids. Germline-derived CDR1 and CDR2 are LGHDT and YNNKEL (reference sequence). Trimming shortened V by 1 base and J by 4 bases, and 16 bases separated the two germline ends. The CDR3: CASSQVMGADFTGELFF. The CDR3 DNA is TGTGCCAGCAGCCAAGTAATGGGGGCAGACTTCACCGGGGAGCTGTTTTTT.

This clonotype was detected only a few times. V is TRBV20-1 and J is TRBJ2-2; D might be TRBD1 (5 bases). Per germline, CDR1 DFQATT and CDR2 SNEGSKA (reference sequence). The CDR3 extends over 14 amino acids. V lost 3 bases, J lost 6 bases, and 14 bases lay in between. As DNA, the CDR3 is TGCAGTGCTAGTGGGGCTACAGGACCCGGGGAGCTGTTTTTT. Encoded protein: CSASGATGPGELFF.

The V call is TRBV7-8, the J call TRBJ2-5; no definite D call. V was cut by 0 bases and J by 3 bases, with 11 bases left in between. CDR3 length: 15 residues. Per the germline V gene, CDR1 is SGHVS and CDR2 is FQNEAQ. Written as DNA, the CDR3 is TGTGCCAGCAGCTTAGCCATAACAGCCGAAGAGACCCAGTACTTC. It yields the protein CASSLAITAEETQYF.

This rearrangement joins TRBV5-1 to TRBJ2-1; D gene uncertain. With 4 bases removed from V and 2 bases from J, the gap between germline ends came to 13 bases. Germline-derived CDR1 and CDR2 are SGHRS and YFSETQ. This CDR3 has 15 residues. In DNA form, the CDR3 reads TGCGCCAGCAGCCTTGGACCCTCCGCCTACAATGAGCAGTTCTTC. Its translation: CASSLGPSAYNEQFF.

This clonotype was seen more than once but under ten times. The V and J genes are TRBV29-1 and TRBJ2-1; D remains unclear. Trimming removed 6 bases from V and 0 bases from J, with 18 bases in between. Per the germline V gene, CDR1 is SQVTM and CDR2 is ANQGSEA. The CDR3 is made up of 16 amino acids. The CDR3 DNA sequence: TGCAGCGTCGTGGGCCCCTATCCCAGCTCCTACAATGAGCAGTTCTTC. This gives the protein CSVVGPYPSSYNEQFF.

The chain joins TRBV5-4 to TRBJ2-5; 12 nucleotides agree with TRBD2. The J call could be wrong; TRBJ2-1 is a better fit for the DNA end. The CDR3 runs 17 residues. Germline lookup yields CDR1 SGHNT and CDR2 YYREEE (reference sequence). CDR3 protein: CASSPGLAGGPRNEQFF. The CDR3 DNA reads as TGTGCCAGCAGCCCGGGGCTAGCGGGAGGGCCGCGAAATGAGCAGTTCTTC.

The chain combines TRBV29-1 with TRBJ2-1; weak D call: TRBD2 (5 bases). Between the trimmed V and J ends, which lost 3 bases and 9 bases, there was a span of 15 bases. Germline values: CDR1 SQVTM, CDR2 ANQGSEA. This CDR3 spans 13 amino acids. The CDR3, as DNA: TGCAGCGTTGAGGTTCTAGTACGGGGTGAGCAGTTCTTC. This gives the protein CSVEVLVRGEQFF.

This chain links TRBV29-1 with TRBJ2-7, with D unresolved. V shed 4 bases and J shed 2 bases, with 9 bases lying between them. The CDR3 loop spans 12 amino acids. CDR1 and CDR2 (germline): SQVTM, ANQGSEA. The CDR3 DNA sequence: TGCAGCGTTGTGGGGATTCCCTACGAGCAGTACTTC. Its translation is CSVVGIPYEQYF.

The V call is TRBV6-2 or TRBV6-3, the J call TRBJ2-7; 7 positions match TRBD2. V dropped 3 bases and J dropped 4; count of bases not matched to a gene: 15. Germline CDR1 and CDR2: MNHEY and SVGEGT. CDR3 size: 17 residues. The CDR3: CASSYTPYGGRNYEQYV. The DNA of the CDR3 is TGTGCCAGCAGTTATACTCCGTACGGCGGGAGAAATTACGAGCAGTACGTC.

The rearrangement links TRBV14 to TRBJ2-1; 10 bases align to TRBD2. Germline CDR1 SGHDN, CDR2 FVKESK. The CDR3 has 18 amino acids. Germline trimming cut 6 bases from V and 8 bases from J; bases unmatched to any gene: 19. The CDR3 sequence: CASRPLQATEAGGYEQFF. Here the CDR3 DNA reads TGTGCCAGCAGACCCTTACAAGCTACGGAAGCGGGAGGGTATGAGCAGTTCTTC.

This sequence joins TRBV12-3 or TRBV12-4 and TRBJ1-2; TRBD1 is a possible D gene (5 bases). The length of the CDR3 is 15 residues. The V end was cut by 7 bases, the J end by 4 bases, with 19 bases between. As DNA, the CDR3 is TGTGCCAGCAAGAAGGACACGGACGGGAGCTATGGCTACACCTTC. This translates into CASKKDTDGSYGYTF.

The gene calls are TRBV7-2 and TRBJ2-1; 8 positions agree with TRBD1. CDR3 length: 16 amino acids. In germline, CDR1 is SGHTA, CDR2 FQGNSA. After removal of 4 bases from V and 2 bases from J, the junction contained 7 bases not matched to a gene. CDR3 residues: CASSSQNRGTYNEQFF. CDR3 nucleotide sequence: TGTGCCAGCAGCTCCCAGAACAGGGGGACCTACAATGAGCAGTTCTTC.

V and J are TRBV20-1 and TRBJ2-7; 8 positions match TRBD2. Germline V gene lookup returns CDR1 DFQATT and CDR2 SNEGSKA (reference sequence). This CDR3 region has 17 residues. Unmatched junction bases numbered 11, after V lost 0 bases and J lost 1 base. The CDR3 nucleotides are TGCAGTGCTAGAGATCCAAGAGCGACGGGAGGGTCCTACGAGCAGTACTTC. It codes for CSARDPRATGGSYEQYF.

Written as DNA, the CDR3 is TGTGCCAGCAGTTCCCCGACCGTGGTCGAGCAGTACTTC. Protein sequence: CASSSPTVVEQYF. This sequence joins TRBV6-6 and TRBJ2-5; no clear D. The J call could be wrong; TRBJ2-7 is a better fit for the DNA end. This CDR3 comprises 13 residues. Germline-derived CDR1 and CDR2 are MNHNY and SVGAGI (reference sequence).

This clonotype has just a few counts. The chain carries TRBV4-1 and TRBJ2-7; 8 nucleotides agree with TRBD1. The CDR3 consists of 14 residues. V lost 5 bases to trimming and J lost 3 bases; unmatched junction nucleotides: 6. Germline V gene data show CDR1 as MGHRA and CDR2 as YSYEKL. For the CDR3, the DNA is TGCGCCAGCAGCACATACGACAGGGGCTACGAGCAGTACTTC. This sequence encodes CASSTYDRGYEQYF.

This clonotype was detected a few times. The V gene is TRBV20-1, the J gene TRBJ2-3, with 7 bases fitting TRBD1. The CDR3 has 16 amino acids. Germline CDR1 reads DFQATT; CDR2 reads SNEGSKA (reference sequence). Germline trimming cut 0 bases from V and 4 bases from J; bases unmatched to any gene: 10. In DNA form, the CDR3 reads TGCAGTGCTAGAGATCCCCGCGACAGGGCCCCAGATACGCAGTATTTT. It translates to CSARDPRDRAPDTQYF.

This clonotype turned up a few times. The genes are TRBV5-1 and TRBJ2-5; 9 bases agree with TRBD1. With 0 bases clipped from V and 1 base from J, the junction kept 7 bases outside the gene matches. This CDR3 has 17 residues. In germline, CDR1 is SGHRS, CDR2 YFSETQ. The CDR3 here is CASSLARTGDFQETQYF. CDR3 coding DNA: TGCGCCAGCAGCTTGGCTCGGACAGGGGATTTCCAAGAGACCCAGTACTTC.

The V and J genes are TRBV24-1 and TRBJ2-5; D may match TRBD1 or TRBD2 (5 bases each). CDR1 and CDR2 (germline): KGHDR, SFDVKD. The CDR3 loop spans 13 amino acids. Trimming removed 3 bases at V and 4 bases at J, with 8 bases between. The CDR3 coding sequence is TGTGCCACCAGTGATGGGGACGGAGAGACCCAGTACTTC. Its protein product is CATSDGDGETQYF.

This chain connects TRBV11-1 to TRBJ1-1; D is ambiguous. This CDR3 contains 10 residues. V was pared by 10 bases and J by 1 base, with 4 bases between. Germline V gene sequence: CDR1 SGHAT, CDR2 FQDESV (reference sequence). The CDR3 region is CATANTEAFF. DNA of the CDR3: TGTGCCACCGCGAACACTGAAGCTTTCTTT.

There are a few counts of this clonotype. The chain joins TRBV12-3 or TRBV12-4 to TRBJ2-5; 8 positions agree with TRBD2. This CDR3 spans 14 amino acids. With 6 bases clipped from V and 2 bases from J, the junction kept 5 bases outside the gene matches. The DNA of the CDR3 is TGTGCCAGCAGCCCCGGGGGGGAGCAAGAGACCCAGTACTTC. Its translation is CASSPGGEQETQYF.

This clonotype was seen a few times. This rearrangement joins TRBV5-1 to TRBJ1-2, with D perhaps matching TRBD1 (5 bases). Looked up from germline, CDR1 is SGHRS and CDR2 is YFSETQ. This CDR3 spans 14 amino acids. V dropped 0 bases and J dropped 6 bases, with 12 bases sitting between them. CDR3 protein: CASSLVSGAHGYTF. CDR3 coding DNA: TGCGCCAGCAGCTTGGTATCCGGGGCCCATGGCTACACCTTC.

V and J are TRBV28 and TRBJ1-1, with 9 bases fitting TRBD1. V trimming: 0 bases; J trimming: 0 bases; junction bases outside the gene matches: 2. Germline values: CDR1 MDHEN, CDR2 SYDVKM. This CDR3 region has 16 residues. The CDR3 is CASSLWGTGLNTEAFF. CDR3 sequence (DNA): TGTGCCAGCAGTTTATGGGGGACAGGGCTGAACACTGAAGCTTTCTTT.

The V gene is TRBV6-1, the J gene TRBJ2-5; TRBD1 or TRBD2 may be the D gene (5 bases each). Trimming pared 2 bases from V and 1 base from J, leaving 11 bases between. The CDR3 is 15 amino acids. The germline V gene encodes CDR1 MNHNS and CDR2 SASEGT. CDR3 loop: CASSEMGELQETQYF. CDR3 DNA: TGTGCCAGCAGTGAAATGGGGGAGCTCCAAGAGACCCAGTACTTC.

This clonotype was seen a few times. V gene TRBV6-1 combines with J gene TRBJ1-1; D is possibly TRBD1 (5 bases). The germline V and J ends were trimmed by 7 bases and 1 base, with 13 bases remaining between them. The CDR3 has 14 residues. Looked up from germline, CDR1 is MNHNS and CDR2 is SASEGT. DNA for the CDR3: TGTGCCAGCACCCCGATGGGGGGGAACACTGAAGCTTTCTTT. This gives the protein CASTPMGGNTEAFF.

The table lists this clonotype with a few counts. As DNA, the CDR3 is TGCAGCGTTGAAGATCCAAGCGGGAGTCCAAATGAGCAGTTCTTC. Amino acids: CSVEDPSGSPNEQFF. The chain employs TRBV29-1 and TRBJ2-5; 8 bases line up with TRBD2. The DNA end is a closer match to TRBJ2-1, so the J assignment may be wrong. Germline V gene lookup returns CDR1 SQVTM and CDR2 ANQGSEA. CDR3 length equals 15 residues.